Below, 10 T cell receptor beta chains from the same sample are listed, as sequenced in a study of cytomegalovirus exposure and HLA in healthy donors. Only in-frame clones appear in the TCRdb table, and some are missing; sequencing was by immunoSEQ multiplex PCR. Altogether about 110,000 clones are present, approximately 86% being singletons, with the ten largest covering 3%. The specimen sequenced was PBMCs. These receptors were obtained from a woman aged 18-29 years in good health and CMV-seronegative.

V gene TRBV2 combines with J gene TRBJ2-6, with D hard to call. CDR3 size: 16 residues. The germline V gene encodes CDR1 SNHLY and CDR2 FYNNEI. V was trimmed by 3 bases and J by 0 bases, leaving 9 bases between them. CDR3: CASSDQFFSGANVLTF. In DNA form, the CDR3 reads TGTGCCAGCAGTGATCAGTTTTTCTCTGGGGCCAACGTCCTGACTTTC.

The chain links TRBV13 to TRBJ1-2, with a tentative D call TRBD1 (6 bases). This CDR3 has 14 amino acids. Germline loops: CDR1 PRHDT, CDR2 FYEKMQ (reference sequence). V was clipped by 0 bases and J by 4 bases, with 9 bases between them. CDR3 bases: TGTGCCAGCAGCTTAGGCAACAGGGCCTATGGCTACACCTTC. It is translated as CASSLGNRAYGYTF.

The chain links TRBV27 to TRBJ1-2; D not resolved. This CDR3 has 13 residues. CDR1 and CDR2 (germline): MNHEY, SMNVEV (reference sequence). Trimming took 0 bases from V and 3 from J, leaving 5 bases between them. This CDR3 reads CASSLSPDYGYTF. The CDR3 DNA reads TGTGCCAGCAGTTTATCCCCCGACTATGGCTACACCTTC.

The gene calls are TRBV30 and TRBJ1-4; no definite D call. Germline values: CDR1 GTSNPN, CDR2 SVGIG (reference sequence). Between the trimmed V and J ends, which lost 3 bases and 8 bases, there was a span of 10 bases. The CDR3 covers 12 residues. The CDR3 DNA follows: TGTGCCTGGAGCGTGGGAGGGGAAAAACTGTTTTTT. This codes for CAWSVGGEKLFF.

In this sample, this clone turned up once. CDR3 residues: CASSPKGGARNTGELFF. CDR3 DNA sequence: TGTGCCAGCTCACCAAAGGGGGGGGCTCGGAACACCGGGGAGCTGTTTTTT. This sequence joins TRBV18 and TRBJ2-2; D might be TRBD2 (7 bases). There are 17 residues in the CDR3. V was cut by 2 bases and J by 1 base, with 14 bases left in between. Germline V gene lookup returns CDR1 KGHSH and CDR2 LQKENI.

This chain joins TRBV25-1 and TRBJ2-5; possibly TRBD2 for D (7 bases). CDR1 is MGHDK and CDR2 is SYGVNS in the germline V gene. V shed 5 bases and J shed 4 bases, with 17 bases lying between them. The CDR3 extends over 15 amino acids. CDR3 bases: TGTGCCAGCAGTAAAGGGGGGGCCGTGGGAGAGACCCAGTACTTC. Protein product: CASSKGGAVGETQYF.

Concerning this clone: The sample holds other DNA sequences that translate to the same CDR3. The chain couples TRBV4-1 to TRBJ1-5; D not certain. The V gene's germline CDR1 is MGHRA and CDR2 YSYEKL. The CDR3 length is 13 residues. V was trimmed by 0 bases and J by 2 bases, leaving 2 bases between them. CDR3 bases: TGCGCCAGCAGCCAAGACGGCAATCAGCCCCAGCATTTT. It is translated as CASSQDGNQPQHF.

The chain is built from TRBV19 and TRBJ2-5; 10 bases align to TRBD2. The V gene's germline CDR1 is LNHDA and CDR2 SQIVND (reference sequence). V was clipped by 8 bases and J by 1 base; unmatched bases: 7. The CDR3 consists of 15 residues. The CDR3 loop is CASRRLAGAQETQYF. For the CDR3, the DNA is TGTGCCAGTCGACGGCTAGCGGGGGCCCAAGAGACCCAGTACTTC.

CDR3 in amino acids: CASGQGRFGNTIYF. CDR3 DNA: TGTGCCAGCGGGCAGGGGCGATTCGGAAACACCATATATTTT. This chain uses TRBV6-1 with TRBJ1-3; D is possibly TRBD1 (6 bases). This CDR3 spans 14 amino acids. Deletions cut 8 bases from V and 4 bases from J, with 15 bases between. Germline V lookup: CDR1 MNHNS, CDR2 SASEGT.

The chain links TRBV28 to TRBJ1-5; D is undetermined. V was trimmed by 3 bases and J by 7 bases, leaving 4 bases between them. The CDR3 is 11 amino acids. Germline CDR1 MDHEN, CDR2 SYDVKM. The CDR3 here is CASSFGQPQHF. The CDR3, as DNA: TGTGCCAGCAGTTTCGGGCAGCCCCAGCATTTT.